The clone carrying this T cell receptor beta chain is a singleton in its sample. The data originate from a study of CDR3 diversity in severe acne. One entry per CDR3 protein results from TCRdb running MiXCR on the PCR reads. The sample carries tens of thousands of distinct CDR3 sequences, approximately 51% recorded once. In germline, CDR1 is PRHDT, CDR2 FYEKMQ (reference sequence). The CDR3 has 16 residues. J was trimmed by 0 bases and V by 6 bases; bases with no gene match: 9. This chain connects TRBV13 to TRBJ2-3; 7 positions match TRBD2. The clonotype originates from a male donor in good health, without acne. The sequencing input was blood. Here the CDR3 DNA reads TGTGCCAGCAGACGCACAGCGGGAAGTAGCACAGATACGCAGTATTTT. Translation: CASRRTAGSSTDTQYF.